The clone carrying this T cell receptor beta chain was observed a few times. Antigen unknown. The study excluded patients with other autoimmune diseases, uncontrolled infections, pregnancy or lactation. This entry is derived from a study of Graves' ophthalmopathy and Graves' hyperthyroidism. RNA transcripts were the source from which TCR beta CDR3 regions were amplified. First-round RT-PCR used HTBI primers; second-round multiplex PCR followed. TCRdb fed the multiplex PCR reads into MiXCR, producing one record per CDR3 protein. The profile shows around 1.1 million distinct CDR3 sequences, around a third of them singletons. Findings and limits, study-wide: A 13-signature model separated ophthalmopathy from stable hyperthyroidism, 85% to 90% sensitivity, approximately 80% specificity.

The sequenced sample consisted of peripheral blood or thyroid tissue (not recorded which). The receptor was derived from an adult man with Graves' hyperthyroidism.

The CDR3 region has the DNA TGTGCCAGCAGAAAGACTAGCGGGAGTGAATTGTGGCAGTTAGAGACCCAGTACTTC. Translating gives CASRKTSGSELWQLETQYF. This chain connects TRBV3-1 to TRBJ2-5, with 12 bases matching TRBD2. Trimming cost V 6 bases and J 4 bases; bases outside gene matches: 18. The CDR3 loop spans 19 amino acids. CDR1 LGHDT and CDR2 YNNKEL come from the germline V gene (reference sequence).